One TCR beta chain is described in this entry. Its antigen is as yet unknown. This specimen comes from a study of T cell responses to AZD1222 COVID-19 vaccine. Study-level points and caveats: Only a handful of AZD1222 recipients, more than five in all, had baseline seropositivity. Within unmutated variant regions lay the reported targets of nearly half of spike-specific TCRs. Spike-specific TCR breadth and depth both grew after two AZD1222 doses.

Assay used: immunoSEQ multiplex PCR; TCRdb lists only in-frame clones, some missing. This repertoire shows around 99,000 clones, about 88% found once; its top ten account for around a sixth. The CDR3 is 12 residues long. Germline V gene data show CDR1 as LGHDT and CDR2 as YNNKEL (reference sequence). V dropped 5 bases and J dropped 8 bases, with 12 bases sitting between them. This sequence was found in an adult in good health. The rearrangement joins TRBV3-1 (or the pseudogene TRBV3-2) to TRBJ1-1; D remains ambiguous. Source: peripheral blood, taken on day 0 of AZD1222 vaccination. The chain's CDR3 is CASSSNPSEAFF. The CDR3, as DNA: TGTGCCAGCAGCTCAAACCCGTCCGAAGCTTTCTTT.